This T cell receptor (beta chain) is from a study of blood T cell repertoires in COVID-19. Profiling relied on immunoSEQ multiplex PCR, and the TCRdb table lists in-frame clones only, not all of them. The top ten clones hold more than 9% of a sample with roughly 130,000 clones, approximately 88% of them seen once. The CDR3 loop spans 14 amino acids. Per the germline V gene, CDR1 is KGHSH and CDR2 is LQKENI. V shed 6 bases and J shed 0 bases, with 9 bases lying between them. The chain recombines TRBV18 with TRBJ1-5; D uncertain. The sample consisted of peripheral blood. The sequence was collected from a man in his 60s with active or convalescent COVID-19. In DNA, the CDR3 is TGTGCCAGCTCGCCAGACAATAGCAATCAGCCCCAGCATTTT. It yields the protein CASSPDNSNQPQHF. Together with reference TRBV18 and TRBJ1-5, the CDR3 gives the full variable domain: NAGVMQNPRHLVRRRGQEARLRCSPMKGHSHVYWYRQLPEEGLKFMVYLQKENIIDESGMPKERFSAEFPKEGPSILRIQQVVRGDSAAYFCASSPDNSNQPQHFGDGTRLSIL.